The 13 T cell receptor beta chains reported below all come from one sample, sequenced in a study of OX40 agonist ivuxolimab in advanced cancers. Some clones are missing from TCRdb's copy, which holds only in-frame ones; the method was immunoSEQ multiplex PCR. The sample lists 78,000 or so clones, approximately 89% seen once, with roughly 0.64% in the top ten. Sequencing was performed on CD4+ or CD8+ T cells sorted from blood, taken in a trial of the OX40 agonist ivuxolimab. All receptors derive from an adult with an advanced solid tumor such as melanoma, head and neck, liver or kidney cancer.

This clone is deemed medium-sized. The CDR3 region is CASSRSGLLSSGNTIYF. The CDR3 DNA reads as TGTGCCAGTAGTAGGTCGGGACTCCTTTCCTCTGGAAACACCATATATTTT. The chain couples TRBV19 to TRBJ1-3; tentatively, D is TRBD1 (5 bases). The V end was cut by 4 bases, the J end by 0 bases, with 16 bases between. The CDR3 covers 17 residues. Germline CDR1 is LNHDA and CDR2 is SQIVND (reference sequence). The full variable domain, its missing parts supplied by reference TRBV19 and TRBJ1-3, is DGGITQSPKYLFRKEGQNVTLSCEQNLNHDAMYWYRQDPGQGLRLIYYSQIVNDFQKGDIAEGYSVSREKKESFPLTVTSAQKNPTAFYLCASSRSGLLSSGNTIYFGEGSWLTVV.

The rearrangement joins TRBV6-5 to TRBJ2-1; 10 positions match TRBD2. Germline-derived CDR1 and CDR2 are MNHEY and SVGAGI. The CDR3 is 16 amino acids. Trimming cost V 0 bases and J 4 bases; bases outside gene matches: 3. The CDR3 spells CASSYSSGGIYNEQFF. DNA for the CDR3: TGTGCCAGCAGTTACTCTAGCGGGGGGATATACAATGAGCAGTTCTTC.

The chain combines TRBV12-5 with TRBJ1-1; the D is unclear. The germline gives CDR1 LGHNT, CDR2 FRNRAP. V was trimmed by 2 bases and J by 6 bases, leaving 13 bases between them. The CDR3 consists of 14 residues. In nucleotides, the CDR3 is TGTGCTAGTGGTTTGTACGAACGGTGCTCTGAAGCTTTCTTT. Its translation is CASGLYERCSEAFF.

This chain uses TRBV2 with TRBJ1-5; D is unresolved. The CDR3 has 14 residues. Trimming left V 0 bases short and J 0 bases short, with 3 bases between. Germline V gene sequence: CDR1 SNHLY, CDR2 FYNNEI. The CDR3 coding sequence is TGTGCCAGCAGTGAAGCTGCTAGCAATCAGCCCCAGCATTTT. Its protein is CASSEAASNQPQHF.

J is TRBJ1-2 and V is TRBV29-1; D is unclear. CDR1 and CDR2 (germline): SQVTM, ANQGSEA. The CDR3 sequence is 13 residues long. V was cut by 5 bases and J by 3 bases, with 13 bases left in between. CDR3 sequence reads: CSVPLLGHYGYTF. The CDR3 DNA reads TGCAGCGTTCCCCTACTGGGCCACTATGGCTACACCTTC. The complete variable domain, with remaining parts taken from reference TRBV29-1 and TRBJ1-2, reads SAVISQKPSRDICQRGTSLTIQCQVDSQVTMMFWYRQQPGQSLTLIATANQGSEATYESGFVIDKFPISRPNLTFSTLTVSNMSPEDSSIYLCSVPLLGHYGYTFGSGTRLTVV.

The V and J genes are TRBV6-5 and TRBJ2-1, with 12 nucleotides matching TRBD2. V gave up 6 bases and J gave up 3 bases; unmatched junction bases: 3. Germline CDR1 MNHEY, CDR2 SVGAGI. CDR3 length equals 15 residues. The CDR3 sequence: CASRKTSGSYNEQFF. CDR3 bases: TGTGCCAGCAGAAAGACTAGCGGGAGCTACAATGAGCAGTTCTTC.

The chain joins TRBV5-1 to TRBJ2-1; TRBD1 aligns across 7 bases. Germline lookup yields CDR1 SGHRS and CDR2 YFSETQ. The junction had 1 base not matched to a gene; V was cut back by 3 bases and J by 7 bases. The CDR3 contains 12 residues. CDR3 sequence (DNA): TGCGCCAGCAGCTCACAGGGGAATGAGCAGTTCTTC. It translates to CASSSQGNEQFF.

The chain combines TRBV6-5 with TRBJ1-5; TRBD1 might be the D (5 bases). Trimming stripped 5 bases from V and 7 bases from J, with 15 bases between. CDR1 is MNHEY, CDR2 SVGAGI, per germline. CDR3 length: 14 amino acids. CDR3 protein: CASSAGGSGQPQHF. The CDR3, as DNA: TGTGCCAGCAGTGCGGGGGGTTCGGGACAGCCCCAGCATTTT.

This chain connects TRBV10-3 to TRBJ1-5, with 7 bases identical to TRBD1. CDR1 ENHRY and CDR2 SYGVKD come from the germline V gene. The CDR3 runs 17 residues. V lost 2 bases, J lost 2 bases, and 9 bases stayed unmatched. Written as DNA, the CDR3 is TGTGCCATCAGTGAGCCTACAGGGGTGGTGGGCAATCAGCCCCAGCATTTT. It encodes CAISEPTGVVGNQPQHF.

The J gene is TRBJ1-5, the V gene TRBV30; D is undetermined. Germline V gives CDR1 GTSNPN, CDR2 SVGIG (reference sequence). This CDR3 is 12 amino acids long. The V end was cut by 2 bases, the J end by 6 bases, with 8 bases between. The CDR3 here is CAWSLPPQPQHF. CDR3 bases: TGTGCCTGGAGTCTTCCCCCTCAGCCCCAGCATTTT. The complete variable domain, with remaining parts taken from reference TRBV30 and TRBJ1-5, reads SQTIHQWPATLVQPVGSPLSLECTVEGTSNPNLYWYRQAAGRGLQLLFYSVGIGQISSEVPQNLSASRPQDRQFILSSKKLLLSDSGFYLCAWSLPPQPQHFGDGTRLSIL.

The chain couples TRBV4-1 to TRBJ2-1; maybe TRBD2 (7 bases). V was cut by 2 bases and J by 0 bases, with 14 bases left in between. This CDR3 is 17 amino acids long. Looked up from germline, CDR1 is MGHRA and CDR2 is YSYEKL. The CDR3 coding sequence is TGCGCCAGCAGCCAAAGGGGGGGGCCGAGCTCCTACAATGAGCAGTTCTTC. Amino acids: CASSQRGGPSSYNEQFF.

The chain combines TRBV5-6 with TRBJ2-5, with unresolved D. The CDR3 extends over 13 amino acids. CDR1 is SGHDT and CDR2 is YYEEEE in the germline V gene. V was pared by 8 bases and J by 5 bases, with 16 bases between. In DNA form, the CDR3 reads TGTGCCAGTACATTAGGCAGTAGGGAGACCCAGTACTTC. Translated: CASTLGSRETQYF.

This clone was observed a single time. The rearrangement joins TRBV30 to TRBJ2-7; perhaps TRBD1 as D (5 bases). V was trimmed by 3 bases and J by 7 bases, leaving 10 bases between them. CDR1 is GTSNPN and CDR2 is SVGIG in the germline V gene (reference sequence). This CDR3 region has 11 residues. The DNA of the CDR3 is TGTGCCTGGAGGACAGCCATGGAGCAGTACTTC. Protein sequence: CAWRTAMEQYF.